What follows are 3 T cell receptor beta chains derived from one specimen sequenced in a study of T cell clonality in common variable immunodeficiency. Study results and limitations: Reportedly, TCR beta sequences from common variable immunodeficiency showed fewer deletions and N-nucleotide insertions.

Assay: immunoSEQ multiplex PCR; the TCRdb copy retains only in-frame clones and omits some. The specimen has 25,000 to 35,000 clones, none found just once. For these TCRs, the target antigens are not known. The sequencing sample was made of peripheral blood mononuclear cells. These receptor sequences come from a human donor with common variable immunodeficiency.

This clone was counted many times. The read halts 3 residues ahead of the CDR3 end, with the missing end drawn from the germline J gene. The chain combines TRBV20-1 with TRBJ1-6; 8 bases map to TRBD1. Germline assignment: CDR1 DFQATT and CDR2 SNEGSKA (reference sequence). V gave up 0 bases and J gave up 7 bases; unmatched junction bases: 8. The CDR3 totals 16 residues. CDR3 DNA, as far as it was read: TGCAGTGCTAGAGAGGCGGGACAGGATTTGAATTCACCC. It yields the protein CSAREAGQDLNSP. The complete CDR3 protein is CSAREAGQDLNSPLHF.

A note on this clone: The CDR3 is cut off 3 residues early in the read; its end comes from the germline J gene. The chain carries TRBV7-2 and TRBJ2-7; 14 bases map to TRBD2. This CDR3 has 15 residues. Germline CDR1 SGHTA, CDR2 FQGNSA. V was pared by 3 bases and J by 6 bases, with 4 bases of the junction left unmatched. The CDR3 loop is CASSLTSGGGIEQYF. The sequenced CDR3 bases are TGTGCCAGCAGCTTGACTAGCGGGGGGGGCATCGAG.

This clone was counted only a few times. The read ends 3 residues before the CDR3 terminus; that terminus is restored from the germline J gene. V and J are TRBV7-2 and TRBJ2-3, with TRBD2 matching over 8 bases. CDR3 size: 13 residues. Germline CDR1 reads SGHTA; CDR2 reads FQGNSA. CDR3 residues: CASSLGTGGPQYF. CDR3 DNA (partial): TGTGCCAGCAGCTTAGGAACGGGGGGGCCG.